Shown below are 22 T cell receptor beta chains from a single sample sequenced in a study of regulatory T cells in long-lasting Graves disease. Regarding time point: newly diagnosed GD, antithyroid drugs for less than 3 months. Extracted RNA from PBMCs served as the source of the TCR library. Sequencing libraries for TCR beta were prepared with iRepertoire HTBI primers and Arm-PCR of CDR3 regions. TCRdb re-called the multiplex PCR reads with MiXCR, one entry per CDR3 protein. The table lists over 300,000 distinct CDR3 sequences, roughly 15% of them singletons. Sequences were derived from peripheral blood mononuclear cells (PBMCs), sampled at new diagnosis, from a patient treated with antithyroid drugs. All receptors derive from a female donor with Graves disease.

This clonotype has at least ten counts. CDR3: CASSQGSQPQHF. The DNA of the CDR3 is TGTGCCAGCAGCCAAGGTAGTCAGCCCCAGCATTTT. The chain uses TRBV3-1 and TRBJ1-5, with D unresolved. The germline V gene encodes CDR1 LGHDT and CDR2 YNNKEL (reference sequence). Trimming cost V 1 base and J 6 bases, with 4 bases left between them. This CDR3 is built from 12 residues.

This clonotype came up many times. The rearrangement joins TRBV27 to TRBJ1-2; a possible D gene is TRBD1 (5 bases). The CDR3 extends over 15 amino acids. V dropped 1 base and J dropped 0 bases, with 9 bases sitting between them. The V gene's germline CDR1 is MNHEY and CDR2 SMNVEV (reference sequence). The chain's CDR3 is CASSLLGDTNYGYTF. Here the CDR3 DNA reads TGTGCCAGCAGTTTATTGGGGGATACTAACTATGGCTACACCTTC.

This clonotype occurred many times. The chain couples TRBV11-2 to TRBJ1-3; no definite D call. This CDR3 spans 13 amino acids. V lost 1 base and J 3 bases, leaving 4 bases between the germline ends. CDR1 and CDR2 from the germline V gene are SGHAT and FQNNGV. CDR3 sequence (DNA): TGTGCCAGCAGCTTAGGAGATGGAAACACCATATATTTT. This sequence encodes CASSLGDGNTIYF.

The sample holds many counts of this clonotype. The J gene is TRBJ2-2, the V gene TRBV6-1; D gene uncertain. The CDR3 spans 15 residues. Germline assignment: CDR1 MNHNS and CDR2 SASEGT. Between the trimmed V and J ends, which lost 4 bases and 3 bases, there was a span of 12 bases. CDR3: CASSGGRIDTGELFF. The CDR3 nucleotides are TGTGCCAGCAGTGGCGGACGGATAGACACCGGGGAGCTGTTTTTT.

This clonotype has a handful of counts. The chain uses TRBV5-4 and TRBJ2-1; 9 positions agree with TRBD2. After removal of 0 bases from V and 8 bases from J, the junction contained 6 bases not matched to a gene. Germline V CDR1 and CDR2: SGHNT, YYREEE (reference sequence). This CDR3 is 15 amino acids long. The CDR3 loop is CASSLGSGSEHEQFF. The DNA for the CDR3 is TGTGCCAGCAGCTTGGGTAGCGGGAGCGAGCATGAGCAGTTCTTC.

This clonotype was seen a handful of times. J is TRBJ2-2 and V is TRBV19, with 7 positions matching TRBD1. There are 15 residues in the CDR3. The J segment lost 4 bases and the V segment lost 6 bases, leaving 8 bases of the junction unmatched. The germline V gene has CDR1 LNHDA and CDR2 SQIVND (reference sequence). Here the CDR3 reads CASRSDRESTGELFF. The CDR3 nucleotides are TGTGCCAGTAGATCCGACAGGGAGAGCACCGGGGAGCTGTTTTTT. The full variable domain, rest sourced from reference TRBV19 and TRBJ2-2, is DGGITQSPKYLFRKEGQNVTLSCEQNLNHDAMYWYRQDPGQGLRLIYYSQIVNDFQKGDIAEGYSVSREKKESFPLTVTSAQKNPTAFYLCASRSDRESTGELFFGEGSRLTVL.

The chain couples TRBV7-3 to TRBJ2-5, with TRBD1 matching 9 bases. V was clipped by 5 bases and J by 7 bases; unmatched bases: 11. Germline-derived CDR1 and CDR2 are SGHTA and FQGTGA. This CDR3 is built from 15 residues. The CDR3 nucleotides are TGTGCCAGCAGCCCCGGACAGGGGATGGGGGGGACCCAGTACTTC. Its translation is CASSPGQGMGGTQYF.

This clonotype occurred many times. DNA for the CDR3: TGTGCCAGCCGCCCACGCCAGAATAATTCACCCCTCCACTTT. Its translation is CASRPRQNNSPLHF. V is TRBV2 and J is TRBJ1-6; D uncertain. Trimming stripped 8 bases from V and 5 bases from J, with 13 bases between. Germline V CDR1 and CDR2: SNHLY, FYNNEI. The CDR3 runs 14 residues.

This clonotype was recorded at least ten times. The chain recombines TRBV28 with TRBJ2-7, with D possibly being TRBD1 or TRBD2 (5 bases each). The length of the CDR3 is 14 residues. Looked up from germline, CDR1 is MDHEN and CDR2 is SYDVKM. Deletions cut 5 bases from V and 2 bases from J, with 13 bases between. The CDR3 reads CASSTLGQAYEQYF. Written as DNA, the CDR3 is TGTGCCAGCAGTACACTAGGACAAGCCTACGAGCAGTACTTC. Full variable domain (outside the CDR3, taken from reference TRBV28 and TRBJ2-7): DVKVTQSSRYLVKRTGEKVFLECVQDMDHENMFWYRQDPGLGLRLIYFSYDVKMKEKGDIPEGYSVSREKKERFSLILESASTNQTSMYLCASSTLGQAYEQYFGPGTRLTVT.

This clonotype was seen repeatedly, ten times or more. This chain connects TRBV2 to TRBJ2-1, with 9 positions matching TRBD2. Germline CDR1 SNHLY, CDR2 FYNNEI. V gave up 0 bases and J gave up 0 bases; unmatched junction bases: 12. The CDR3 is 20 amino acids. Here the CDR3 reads CASSEASLAGISSSYNEQFF. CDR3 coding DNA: TGTGCCAGCAGTGAAGCGTCCCTAGCGGGGATTTCGAGCTCCTACAATGAGCAGTTCTTC.

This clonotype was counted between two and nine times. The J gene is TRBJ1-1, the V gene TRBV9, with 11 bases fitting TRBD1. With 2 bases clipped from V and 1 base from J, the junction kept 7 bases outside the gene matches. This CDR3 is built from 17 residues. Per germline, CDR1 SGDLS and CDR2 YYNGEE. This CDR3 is CASSVHRDRGANTEAFF. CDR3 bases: TGTGCCAGCAGCGTCCACCGGGACAGGGGGGCGAACACTGAAGCTTTCTTT.

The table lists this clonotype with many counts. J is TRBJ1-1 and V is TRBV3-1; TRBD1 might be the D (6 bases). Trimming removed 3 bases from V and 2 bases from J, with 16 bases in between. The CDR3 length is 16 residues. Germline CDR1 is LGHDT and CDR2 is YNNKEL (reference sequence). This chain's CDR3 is CASSQARRGPNTEAFF. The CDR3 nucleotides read TGTGCCAGCAGCCAGGCTCGCAGGGGCCCTAACACTGAAGCTTTCTTT.

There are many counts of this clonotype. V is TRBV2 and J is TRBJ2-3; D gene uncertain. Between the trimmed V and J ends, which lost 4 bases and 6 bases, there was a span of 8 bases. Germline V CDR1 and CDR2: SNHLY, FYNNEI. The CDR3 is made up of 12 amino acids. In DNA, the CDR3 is TGTGCCAGCAGTGTTATGTTGGATACGCAGTATTTT. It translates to CASSVMLDTQYF.

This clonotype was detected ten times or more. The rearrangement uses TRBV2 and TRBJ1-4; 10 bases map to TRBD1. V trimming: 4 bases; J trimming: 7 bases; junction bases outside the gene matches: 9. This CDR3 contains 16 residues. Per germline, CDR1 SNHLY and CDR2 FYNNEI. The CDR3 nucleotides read TGTGCCAGCAGTGGAAAGACAGGGGGCCATCGTGAAAAACTGTTTTTT. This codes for CASSGKTGGHREKLFF.

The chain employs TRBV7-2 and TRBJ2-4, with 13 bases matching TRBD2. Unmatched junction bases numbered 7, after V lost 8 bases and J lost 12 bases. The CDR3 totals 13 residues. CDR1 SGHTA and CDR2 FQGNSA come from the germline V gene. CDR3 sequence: CASRTSGGDTQYF. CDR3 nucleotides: TGTGCCAGCCGGACTAGCGGGGGTGACACTCAGTACTTC.

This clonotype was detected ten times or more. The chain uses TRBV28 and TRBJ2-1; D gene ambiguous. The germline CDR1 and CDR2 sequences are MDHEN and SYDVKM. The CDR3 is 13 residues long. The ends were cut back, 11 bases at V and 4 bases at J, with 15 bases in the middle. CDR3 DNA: TGTGCCGCGTCCAGTCAACGTTACAATGAGCAGTTCTTC. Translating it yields CAASSQRYNEQFF.

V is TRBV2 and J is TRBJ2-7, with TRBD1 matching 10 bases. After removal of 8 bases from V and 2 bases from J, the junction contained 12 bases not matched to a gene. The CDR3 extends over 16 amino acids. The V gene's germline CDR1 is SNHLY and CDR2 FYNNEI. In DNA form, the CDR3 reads TGTGCCAGCTCACAGCTTCCGGGACAGGGGACCTACGAGCAGTACTTC. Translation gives CASSQLPGQGTYEQYF.

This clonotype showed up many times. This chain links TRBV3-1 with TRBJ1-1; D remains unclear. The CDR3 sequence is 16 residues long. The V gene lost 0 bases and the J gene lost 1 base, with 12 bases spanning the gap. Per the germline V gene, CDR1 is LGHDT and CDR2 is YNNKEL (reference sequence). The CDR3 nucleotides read TGTGCCAGCAGCCAAGAATCGATCGGTGCGAACACTGAAGCTTTCTTT. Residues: CASSQESIGANTEAFF. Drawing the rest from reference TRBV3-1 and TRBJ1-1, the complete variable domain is DTAVSQTPKYLVTQMGNDKSIKCEQNLGHDTMYWYKQDSKKFLKIMFSYNNKELIINETVPNRFSPKSPDKAHLNLHINSLELGDSAVYFCASSQESIGANTEAFFGQGTRLTVV.

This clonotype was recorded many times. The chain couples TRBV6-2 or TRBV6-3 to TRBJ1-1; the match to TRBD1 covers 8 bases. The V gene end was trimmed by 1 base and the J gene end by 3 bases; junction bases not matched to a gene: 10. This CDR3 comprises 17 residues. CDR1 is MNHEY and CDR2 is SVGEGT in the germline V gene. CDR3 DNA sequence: TGTGCCAGCAGTTACTATGGGGCAGGGGGCGCGGACACTGAAGCTTTCTTT. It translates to CASSYYGAGGADTEAFF.

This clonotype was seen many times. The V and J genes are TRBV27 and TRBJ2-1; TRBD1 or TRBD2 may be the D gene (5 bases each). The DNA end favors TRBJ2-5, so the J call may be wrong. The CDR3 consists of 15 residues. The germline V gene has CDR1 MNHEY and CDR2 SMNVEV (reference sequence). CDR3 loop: CASSRRDGGSGTQYF. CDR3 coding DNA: TGTGCCAGCAGTCGACGGGACGGAGGCTCCGGAACCCAGTACTTC.

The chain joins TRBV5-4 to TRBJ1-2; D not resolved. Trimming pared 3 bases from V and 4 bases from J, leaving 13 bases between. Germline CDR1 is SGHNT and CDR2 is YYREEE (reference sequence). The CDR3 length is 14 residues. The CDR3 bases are TGTGCCAGCAGCTCCGAGTTGGTGGGCTATGGCTACACCTTC. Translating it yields CASSSELVGYGYTF.

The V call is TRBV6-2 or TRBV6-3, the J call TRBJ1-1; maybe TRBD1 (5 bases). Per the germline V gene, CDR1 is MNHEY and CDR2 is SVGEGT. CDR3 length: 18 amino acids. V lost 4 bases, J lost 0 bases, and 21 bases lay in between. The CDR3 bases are TGTGCCAGCAGTTTCCCCGCCACAGGTTATTTCATGAACACTGAAGCTTTCTTT. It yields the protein CASSFPATGYFMNTEAFF.